These T cell receptor beta chains were read from a single sample in a study of identical twins. MiXCR, run by TCRdb on the 5' RACE reads, gives a single entry per CDR3 protein. Of 650,000 to 800,000 distinct CDR3 sequences listed, roughly 8% are singletons. These same records also appear under a second study, on yellow fever vaccine responses in identical twins.

The sample was PBMCs. The receptors were sampled from a woman aged 18 to 35 in good health. The CDR3 runs from the conserved cysteine through the conserved F or W. D genes are given only for firm matches. Size is omitted from some rows. Given values are once, few, many or a class for expanded clones.

>TRBV19|NA|TRBJ2-2|NA
CASSRQVGRELFF
TGTGCCAGTAGCAGACAGGTCGGCCGGGAGCTGTTTTTT
>TRBV6-6|NA|TRBJ1-1|NA
CASKPTENTEAFF
TGTGCCAGCAAACCGACAGAGAACACTGAAGCTTTCTTT
>TRBV10-3|many|TRBJ1-2|NA
CAISDRQENYGYTF
TGTGCCATCAGTGACCGACAGGAGAACTATGGCTACACCTTC
>TRBV10-2|few|TRBJ1-2|TRBD1
CASSTEGALGYGYTF
TGCGCCAGCAGTACGGAGGGGGCTCTGGGCTATGGCTACACCTTC
>TRBV24-1|NA|TRBJ1-1|NA
CATSDPGRGTEAFF
TGTGCCACCAGTGATCCAGGGAGGGGCACTGAAGCTTTCTTT
>TRBV28|NA|TRBJ2-1|NA
CASSRFMAPSYNEQFF
TGTGCCAGCAGTCGCTTTATGGCCCCTTCCTACAATGAGCAGTTCTTC
>TRBV7-9|NA|TRBJ2-5|NA
CASSLPLTRQQETQYF
TGTGCCAGCAGCCTCCCATTGACTCGACAGCAAGAGACCCAGTACTTC
>TRBV12-3/TRBV12-4|many|TRBJ1-6|NA
CASSFDGGRSSPLHF
TGTGCCAGCAGTTTTGACGGGGGCAGGAGTTCACCCCTCCACTTT
>TRBV14|few|TRBJ2-4|NA
CASSQLGPFAKNIQYF
TGTGCCAGCAGCCAATTGGGCCCCTTTGCCAAAAACATTCAGTACTTC
>TRBV20-1|few|TRBJ2-1|TRBD2
CSARGLADGYEQFF
TGCAGTGCTAGGGGGCTAGCGGATGGGTATGAGCAGTTCTTC
>TRBV24-1|NA|TRBJ2-2|TRBD1
CATSDLGTVNTGELFF
TGTGCCACCAGTGATCTAGGGACAGTCAACACCGGGGAGCTGTTTTTT
>TRBV20-1|NA|TRBJ2-1|NA
CSAKLVNEQFF
TGCAGTGCTAAGCTAGTCAATGAGCAGTTCTTC
>TRBV7-9|NA|TRBJ2-5|NA
CASSPYWQETQYF
TGTGCCAGCAGCCCATACTGGCAAGAGACCCAGTACTTC
>TRBV10-3|many|TRBJ2-7|TRBD2
CAISDSSGISYEQYF
TGTGCCATCAGTGATTCTAGCGGGATTTCCTACGAGCAGTACTTC
>TRBV11-2|few|TRBJ2-7|TRBD1
CASSLVKDRENYEQYF
TGTGCCAGCAGCTTAGTCAAGGACAGGGAGAACTACGAGCAGTACTTC
>TRBV10-3|many|TRBJ2-7|NA
CAILREVAPYEQYF
TGTGCCATCCTACGCGAAGTTGCGCCCTACGAGCAGTACTTC
>TRBV10-2|few|TRBJ2-5|TRBD2
CASSETSGIQETQYF
TGCGCCAGCAGTGAGACTAGCGGAATACAAGAGACCCAGTACTTC
>TRBV5-5|NA|TRBJ1-1|NA
CASSWPTSRDEAFF
TGTGCCAGCAGCTGGCCAACGTCCCGTGATGAAGCTTTCTTT
>TRBV20-1|NA|TRBJ2-5|TRBD2
CSARRTAGGQETQYF
TGCAGTGCTAGGCGGACAGCGGGGGGACAAGAGACCCAGTACTTC
>TRBV6-2/TRBV6-3|few|TRBJ2-5|NA
CAADGGPSPRQETQYF
TGTGCCGCAGATGGGGGACCCAGCCCCCGACAAGAGACCCAGTACTTC
>TRBV6-6|many|TRBJ2-5|TRBD2
CASRAGVQETQYF
TGTGCCAGCAGGGCGGGGGTCCAAGAGACCCAGTACTTC
>TRBV7-8|NA|TRBJ2-7|NA
CASTLTTNHEQYF
TGTGCCAGCACCCTCACTACTAATCACGAGCAGTACTTC
>TRBV4-3|many|TRBJ2-2|NA
CASSQVSVVNTGELFF
TGCGCCAGCAGCCAAGTCTCCGTTGTGAACACCGGGGAGCTGTTTTTT
>TRBV4-2|NA|TRBJ2-2|NA
CASSSDLRELFF
TGTGCCAGCAGCTCGGACCTCCGGGAGCTGTTTTTT
>TRBV7-9|few|TRBJ2-7|TRBD2
CASSFRSSGGYEQYF
TGTGCCAGCAGCTTTAGGTCTAGCGGGGGTTACGAGCAGTACTTC
>TRBV5-1|few|TRBJ2-1|NA
CASSSKRQGDEQFF
TGCGCCAGCAGCTCTAAGAGGCAGGGCGATGAGCAGTTCTTC
>TRBV3-1|few|TRBJ2-3|TRBD2
CASSSSGGGTQYF
TGTGCCAGCAGCTCTAGCGGGGGTGGTACGCAGTATTTT
>TRBV25-1|NA|TRBJ2-3|TRBD1
CASSERGTGQGPDTQYF
TGTGCCAGCAGTGAAAGGGGTACGGGACAGGGGCCAGATACGCAGTATTTT
>TRBV6-5|NA|TRBJ2-1|NA
CASSYPKDGLTTYNEQFF
TGTGCCAGCAGTTACCCCAAGGACGGGTTAACCACTTACAATGAGCAGTTCTTC
>TRBV12-3/TRBV12-4|many|TRBJ2-3|NA
CASGRGPLTDTQYF
TGTGCCAGCGGGCGGGGGCCACTCACAGATACGCAGTATTTT
>TRBV7-9|many|TRBJ2-7|NA
CASSLAGGTGVYEQYF
TGTGCCAGCAGCTTAGCTGGAGGAACTGGCGTCTACGAGCAGTACTTC
>TRBV27|few|TRBJ2-7|NA
CASSPEEPRSHEQYF
TGTGCCAGCAGTCCCGAGGAGCCCCGCTCCCACGAGCAGTACTTC
>TRBV9|few|TRBJ2-1|NA
CASSVVLGGSDEQFF
TGTGCCAGCAGCGTAGTTTTAGGGGGGTCGGATGAGCAGTTCTTC
>TRBV7-7|many|TRBJ2-3|NA
CASSLRGGQGTDTQYF
TGTGCTAGCAGCTTAAGAGGGGGGCAGGGCACAGATACGCAGTATTTT
>TRBV20-1|many|TRBJ2-3|TRBD2
CSASAGTSGVDTQYF
TGCAGTGCTAGCGCCGGGACTAGCGGGGTCGATACGCAGTATTTT
>TRBV3-1|NA|TRBJ2-1|NA
CASSPISILEFF
TGTGCCAGCAGCCCCATTTCGATTTTGGAGTTCTTC
>TRBV5-1|NA|TRBJ2-6|TRBD2
CASSLAFSGRSGANVLTF
TGCGCCAGCAGCTTGGCTTTTAGCGGGAGGTCTGGGGCCAACGTCCTGACTTTC
>TRBV29-1|few|TRBJ2-2|NA
CSGKQGPGELFF
TGCAGCGGCAAACAGGGTCCCGGGGAGCTGTTTTTT
>TRBV5-1|NA|TRBJ2-2|NA
CASSSTTRGNTGELFF
TGCGCCAGCAGCTCAACGACCAGGGGGAACACCGGGGAGCTGTTTTTT
>TRBV3-1|few|TRBJ2-1|TRBD2
CASSPSGVYNEQFF
TGTGCCAGCAGCCCTAGCGGGGTTTACAATGAGCAGTTCTTC
>TRBV7-2|few|TRBJ2-2|TRBD1
CASSIDRGYTGELFF
TGTGCCAGCAGCATTGACAGGGGTTACACCGGGGAGCTGTTTTTT
>TRBV6-1|NA|TRBJ1-5|NA
CASSPSRRSFQPQHF
TGTGCCAGCAGTCCCTCCAGGAGGAGCTTTCAGCCCCAGCATTTT
>TRBV6-1|NA|TRBJ2-1|NA
CASIGKGPFQIF
TGTGCCAGCATCGGAAAGGGACCATTCCAGATCTTC
>TRBV20-1|NA|TRBJ2-2|TRBD2
CSARALAGGPNGGELFF
TGCAGTGCTAGAGCACTAGCGGGAGGGCCTAATGGCGGGGAGCTGTTTTTT
>TRBV5-6|few|TRBJ2-7|TRBD1
CASSLGTGWGSYEQYF
TGTGCCAGCAGCTTGGGGACAGGGTGGGGCTCCTACGAGCAGTACTTC
>TRBV7-9|few|TRBJ2-2|TRBD1
CASSLGQGDTGELFF
TGTGCCAGCAGCTTGGGACAGGGTGACACCGGGGAGCTGTTTTTT